The 12 T cell receptor beta chains given below trace back to one sample, sequenced in a study of blood T cell repertoires in COVID-19. TCRdb's table, derived via immunoSEQ multiplex PCR, lists solely in-frame clones and lacks some. The sample records 140,000 or so clones, 75% to 90% being singletons. Sequenced input: peripheral blood. The source of these receptors is a woman aged 55-69 years with active COVID-19.

V usage is TRBV18 and J usage is TRBJ2-1, with 8 bases matching TRBD2. Trimming at V came to 3 bases and at J to 6 bases, leaving 10 bases not matched to a gene. CDR1 is KGHSH, CDR2 LQKENI, per germline. CDR3 length equals 16 residues. The CDR3 protein is CASSPQGAGVSNEQFF. In DNA form, the CDR3 reads TGTGCCAGCTCACCCCAGGGAGCGGGAGTATCCAATGAGCAGTTCTTC.

This clone was detected once. The J gene is TRBJ1-1, the V gene TRBV19, with D possibly matching TRBD1 (6 bases). The germline gives CDR1 LNHDA, CDR2 SQIVND (reference sequence). Trimming left V 6 bases short and J 1 base short, with 9 bases between. The CDR3 is 13 amino acids. The CDR3, as DNA: TGTGCCAGTAGAACACAGGGGAACACTGAAGCTTTCTTT. Translation: CASRTQGNTEAFF.

The rearrangement joins TRBV5-4 to TRBJ2-3; the match to TRBD1 covers 7 bases. The CDR3 spans 14 residues. Germline V gene lookup returns CDR1 SGHNT and CDR2 YYREEE (reference sequence). The J segment lost 7 bases and the V segment lost 1 base, leaving 6 bases of the junction unmatched. The CDR3 region is CASSLRTGVNTQYF. DNA for the CDR3: TGTGCCAGCAGCTTGAGAACAGGGGTGAATACGCAGTATTTT.

The rearrangement links TRBV12-3 or TRBV12-4 to TRBJ2-7; 7 bases match TRBD1. The CDR3 spans 13 residues. Losses at the gene ends were 7 bases for V and 0 bases for J; bases not matched to a gene: 3. The CDR3 is CASNRDSSYEQYF. The CDR3 DNA sequence: TGTGCCAGCAACCGGGACAGCTCCTACGAGCAGTACTTC.

The chain links TRBV6-6 to TRBJ2-7, with D possibly being TRBD2 (5 bases). The CDR3 spans 13 residues. V was clipped by 0 bases and J by 7 bases, with 10 bases between them. Germline V gene sequence: CDR1 MNHNY, CDR2 SVGAGI (reference sequence). CDR3 sequence: CASSYSRAEEQYF. The CDR3, as DNA: TGTGCCAGCAGTTACTCGAGGGCGGAGGAGCAGTACTTC.

The chain carries TRBV28 and TRBJ2-5; 14 bases align to TRBD2. The V segment lost 3 bases and the J segment 4 bases; nucleotides outside the gene matches: 10. This CDR3 comprises 18 residues. Germline-derived CDR1 and CDR2 are MDHEN and SYDVKM. CDR3 coding DNA: TGTGCCAGCAGTTTGGGACTAGCGGGAGTAAGGTGGGGAGAGACCCAGTACTTC. It is translated as CASSLGLAGVRWGETQYF.

Here the CDR3 reads CASSSGVPDTQYF. The CDR3 nucleotides read TGTGCCAGCTCAAGCGGGGTCCCGGATACGCAGTATTTT. The J gene is TRBJ2-3, the V gene TRBV18, with TRBD2 identical over 7 bases. CDR3 length: 13 residues. Germline loops: CDR1 KGHSH, CDR2 LQKENI. V dropped 5 bases and J dropped 6; count of bases not matched to a gene: 5. Together with reference TRBV18 and TRBJ2-3, the CDR3 gives the full variable domain: NAGVMQNPRHLVRRRGQEARLRCSPMKGHSHVYWYRQLPEEGLKFMVYLQKENIIDESGMPKERFSAEFPKEGPSILRIQQVVRGDSAAYFCASSSGVPDTQYFGPGTRLTVL.

The rearrangement joins TRBV10-3 to TRBJ1-1; 10 nucleotides line up with TRBD1. After removal of 6 bases from V and 4 bases from J, the junction contained 8 bases not matched to a gene. CDR1 and CDR2 from the germline V gene are ENHRY and SYGVKD. The CDR3 runs 15 residues. The CDR3, as DNA: TGTGCCATCAGAGACAGGGGGCAGGTGGGCACTGAAGCTTTCTTT. Translating it yields CAIRDRGQVGTEAFF.

V is TRBV5-1 and J is TRBJ2-1; the D gene is possibly TRBD2 (5 bases). The CDR3 sequence is 14 residues long. Germline V gene data show CDR1 as SGHRS and CDR2 as YFSETQ. The V end lost 4 bases, the J end lost 9 bases, and 17 bases lay between the germline ends. The CDR3 DNA sequence: TGCGCCAGCAGCCCTTTGGGTCCGGGGAGTGAGCAGTTCTTC. It translates to CASSPLGPGSEQFF. Supplemented by reference TRBV5-1 and TRBJ2-1, the full variable domain reads KAGVTQTPRYLIKTRGQQVTLSCSPISGHRSVSWYQQTPGQGLQFLFEYFSETQRNKGNFPGRFSGRQFSNSRSEMNVSTLELGDSALYLCASSPLGPGSEQFFGPGTRLTVL.

The sample holds one count of this clone. The rearrangement uses TRBV7-8 and TRBJ2-1; D is perhaps TRBD1 (6 bases). In germline, CDR1 is SGHVS, CDR2 FQNEAQ. The ends were cut back, 1 base at V and 1 base at J, with 8 bases in the middle. This CDR3 is built from 15 residues. CDR3 nucleotides: TGTGCCAGCAGCTTAGATGGACAGTCCTACAATGAGCAGTTCTTC. It encodes CASSLDGQSYNEQFF.

This rearrangement joins TRBV6-5 to TRBJ2-1, with TRBD1 matching over 7 bases. Per the germline V gene, CDR1 is MNHEY and CDR2 is SVGAGI. With V trimmed by 0 bases and J by 5 bases, 7 bases remained unmatched. The CDR3 length is 16 residues. The CDR3 reads CASSYSTGVINNEQFF. DNA for the CDR3: TGTGCCAGCAGTTACTCAACAGGGGTCATAAACAATGAGCAGTTCTTC.

The chain links TRBV29-1 to TRBJ2-3; TRBD2 agrees at 13 bases. V lost 8 bases and J lost 4; bases outside the gene matches: 6. The CDR3 is 14 amino acids. Germline V lookup: CDR1 SQVTM, CDR2 ANQGSEA. CDR3 protein: CSTRLAGGPDTQYF. CDR3 sequence (DNA): TGCAGCACCAGACTAGCGGGAGGACCAGATACGCAGTATTTT.